The 14 T cell receptor beta chains presented below share a single source sample, sequenced in a study of T cell clones after liver transplantation. Repertoires were generated with immunoSEQ multiplex PCR, while TCRdb's copy carries only in-frame clones and drops some. The sample holds about 68,000 clones, 80% to 95% seen once. This specimen was CD4+ T cells from blood, taken approximately 27 months after liver transplant. The source is a human patient who received a liver transplant. These T cells may partly come from the graft donor.

The rearrangement links TRBV2 to TRBJ1-1; D gene ambiguous. Germline-derived CDR1 and CDR2 are SNHLY and FYNNEI. This CDR3 is 13 amino acids long. V lost 8 bases and J lost 5, with 15 bases in between. The CDR3, as DNA: TGTGCCAGCTCAATGAAGGGCGGAACTGAAGCTTTCTTT. It specifies CASSMKGGTEAFF.

The V gene is TRBV7-9, the J gene TRBJ2-2, with 7 bases identical to TRBD1. With V trimmed by 5 bases and J by 6 bases, 3 bases remained unmatched. Germline values: CDR1 SEHNR, CDR2 FQNEAQ (reference sequence). The CDR3 consists of 13 residues. CDR3 nucleotides: TGTGCCAGCAGCGGCCAGGGGGCCGGGGAGCTGTTTTTT. Translated: CASSGQGAGELFF. Variable domain in full (rest from reference TRBV7-9 and TRBJ2-2): DTGVSQNPRHKITKRGQNVTFRCDPISEHNRLYWYRQTLGQGPEFLTYFQNEAQLEKSRLLSDRFSAERPKGSFSTLEIQRTEQGDSAMYLCASSGQGAGELFFGEGSRLTVL.

CDR3 protein: CASSQGLAGDEQFF. CDR3 nucleotide sequence: TGTGCCAGCAGCCAAGGTCTAGCGGGAGATGAGCAGTTCTTC. This chain connects TRBV4-2 to TRBJ2-1; 10 nucleotides agree with TRBD2. Germline lookup yields CDR1 LGHNA and CDR2 YNFKEQ. The CDR3 is made up of 14 amino acids. Trimming cost V 1 base and J 8 bases; bases outside gene matches: 2.

J is TRBJ1-2 and V is TRBV30, with D perhaps TRBD1 (6 bases). Trimming removed 4 bases from V and 5 bases from J, with 14 bases in between. Germline CDR1 reads GTSNPN; CDR2 reads SVGIG (reference sequence). The CDR3 spans 13 residues. This CDR3 reads CAWNMDRPYGYTF. CDR3 in DNA: TGTGCCTGGAATATGGACAGACCGTATGGCTACACCTTC.

V usage is TRBV21-1 and J usage is TRBJ1-5. TRBV21-1 is tagged as a pseudogene. The CDR3 loop spans 15 amino acids. CDR3 sequence (DNA): TGTGCCAGCAGCAAGGGGGTCGCGGGAAATCAGCCCCAGCATTTT. The encoded protein is CASSKGVAGNQPQHF.

This chain uses TRBV5-6 with TRBJ1-1, with D possibly being TRBD1 (5 bases). The ends were cut back, 7 bases at V and 1 base at J, with 14 bases in the middle. This CDR3 is 14 amino acids long. Germline-derived CDR1 and CDR2 are SGHDT and YYEEEE. CDR3 sequence (DNA): TGTGCCAGCGGAAACCTAGGGGAGAACACTGAAGCTTTCTTT. Its translation: CASGNLGENTEAFF.

The gene calls are TRBV5-1 and TRBJ2-1, with TRBD2 matching over 9 bases. After removal of 3 bases from V and 2 bases from J, the junction contained 3 bases not matched to a gene. The V gene's germline CDR1 is SGHRS and CDR2 YFSETQ. This CDR3 has 15 amino acids. The CDR3 reads CASSSTSGTYNEQFF. CDR3 nucleotide sequence: TGCGCCAGCAGCTCGACTAGCGGAACCTACAATGAGCAGTTCTTC. The whole variable domain, filled in from reference TRBV5-1 and TRBJ2-1, reads KAGVTQTPRYLIKTRGQQVTLSCSPISGHRSVSWYQQTPGQGLQFLFEYFSETQRNKGNFPGRFSGRQFSNSRSEMNVSTLELGDSALYLCASSSTSGTYNEQFFGPGTRLTVL.

The chain employs TRBV28 and TRBJ2-5; 14 bases line up with TRBD2. The germline CDR1 and CDR2 sequences are MDHEN and SYDVKM. The CDR3 is 18 amino acids. V trimming: 4 bases; J trimming: 4 bases; junction bases outside the gene matches: 11. As DNA, the CDR3 is TGTGCCAGCAGTTCCGCCCGACTAGCGGGAGGGCTTAGAGAGACCCAGTACTTC. This translates into CASSSARLAGGLRETQYF.

The chain links TRBV27 to TRBJ2-2; 9 bases map to TRBD1. The CDR3 extends over 16 amino acids. The V segment lost 5 bases and the J segment 1 base; nucleotides outside the gene matches: 5. Germline-derived CDR1 and CDR2 are MNHEY and SMNVEV (reference sequence). The CDR3 DNA is TGTGCCAGCAGTAAACAGGGGGCAATGAACACCGGGGAGCTGTTTTTT. Protein product: CASSKQGAMNTGELFF.

This rearrangement joins TRBV19 to TRBJ1-1; 12 nucleotides agree with TRBD1. Trimming cost V 4 bases and J 5 bases; bases outside gene matches: 14. This CDR3 is built from 18 residues. From germline, CDR1 is LNHDA and CDR2 SQIVND (reference sequence). The CDR3 DNA follows: TGTGCCAGTAGTACCCCGGGACAGGGGGCGCGGCGTTATACTGAAGCTTTCTTT. It translates to CASSTPGQGARRYTEAFF.

This sequence joins TRBV7-9 and TRBJ2-7, with D hard to call. Germline CDR1 and CDR2: SEHNR and FQNEAQ (reference sequence). Trimming took 1 base from V and 3 from J, leaving 4 bases between them. The CDR3 is 12 amino acids. CDR3 in amino acids: CASSLVGYEQYF. CDR3 bases: TGTGCCAGCAGCTTAGTCGGCTACGAGCAGTACTTC.

V and J are TRBV5-1 and TRBJ2-1; the D gene is possibly TRBD1 (5 bases). V dropped 0 bases and J dropped 2 bases, with 9 bases sitting between them. The CDR3 contains 15 residues. Germline V gene sequence: CDR1 SGHRS, CDR2 YFSETQ. The CDR3 sequence: CASSLGQGTYNEQFF. CDR3 nucleotides: TGCGCCAGCAGCTTGGGGCAGGGAACCTACAATGAGCAGTTCTTC.

This chain connects TRBV18 to TRBJ1-2; D possibly corresponds to TRBD1 (6 bases). Germline V gene sequence: CDR1 KGHSH, CDR2 LQKENI. The ends were cut back, 6 bases at V and 8 bases at J, with 13 bases in the middle. CDR3 length: 12 residues. The CDR3 DNA reads TGTGCCAGCTCGCTAAAGGGGGTCGGCTACACCTTC. Its translation: CASSLKGVGYTF. Full variable domain (remainder filled in from reference TRBV18 and TRBJ1-2): NAGVMQNPRHLVRRRGQEARLRCSPMKGHSHVYWYRQLPEEGLKFMVYLQKENIIDESGMPKERFSAEFPKEGPSILRIQQVVRGDSAAYFCASSLKGVGYTFGSGTRLTVV.

The V call is TRBV6-1, the J call TRBJ2-5; 7 positions match TRBD1. The junction had 7 bases not matched to a gene; V was cut back by 4 bases and J by 2 bases. The CDR3 has 15 residues. Germline CDR1 reads MNHNS; CDR2 reads SASEGT. CDR3 amino acids: CASSGPDRDQETQYF. CDR3 sequence (DNA): TGTGCCAGCAGTGGGCCTGACAGGGATCAAGAGACCCAGTACTTC.